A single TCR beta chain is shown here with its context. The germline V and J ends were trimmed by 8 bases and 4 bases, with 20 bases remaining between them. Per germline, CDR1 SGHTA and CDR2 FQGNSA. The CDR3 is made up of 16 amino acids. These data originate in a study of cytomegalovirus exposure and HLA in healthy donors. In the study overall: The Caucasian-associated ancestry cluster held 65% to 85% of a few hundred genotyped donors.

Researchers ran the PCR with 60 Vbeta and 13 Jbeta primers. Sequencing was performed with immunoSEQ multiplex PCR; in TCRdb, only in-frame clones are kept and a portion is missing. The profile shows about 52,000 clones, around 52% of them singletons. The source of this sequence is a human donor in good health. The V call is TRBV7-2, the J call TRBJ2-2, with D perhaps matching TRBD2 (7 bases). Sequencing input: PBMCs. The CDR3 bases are TGTGCCAGCCCCTTGGCTCCTGGGGGGGCCACCGGGGAGCTGTTTTTT. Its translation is CASPLAPGGATGELFF. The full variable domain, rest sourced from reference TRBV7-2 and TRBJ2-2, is GAGVSQSPSNKVTEKGKDVELRCDPISGHTALYWYRQSLGQGLEFLIYFQGNSAPDKSGLPSDRFSAERTGGSVSTLTIQRTQQEDSAVYLCASPLAPGGATGELFFGEGSRLTVL.